Sequencing of this T cell receptor (beta chain) was carried out in a study of CD8+CD57+ T cells in acquired aplastic anemia. On the study more broadly: Sorted cells (CD4+ and CD8+) yielded DNA amounts that averaged around 3.5 ug.

Genomic DNA constituted the template upon which TCR beta VDJ and CDR3 profiling was performed. TCRdb used MiXCR to reprocess the reads, holding one entry per CDR3 protein. The sample consists of fewer than 200,000 distinct CDR3 sequences, nearly 50% of them appearing once. Study observations and caveats: Comparison of patients with controls identified around 30 shared CD8+ CDR3 sequences. Researchers reported that CD8+ Simpson's diversity was not significantly different in patients versus controls.

V dropped 0 bases and J dropped 3 bases, with 11 bases sitting between them. Germline V lookup: CDR1 LNHNV, CDR2 YYDKDF (reference sequence). The CDR3 consists of 15 residues. Details on this clonotype: Its antigen is as yet unknown.

Whoever was chosen for sequencing had shown CD8+CD57+ cell expansion by flow cytometry. The sample taken for sequencing was sorted CD4+, CD8+, or CD8+CD57+ T cells (not recorded which) from PBMCs. The J gene is TRBJ1-2, the V gene TRBV15; D is perhaps TRBD1 (5 bases). This TCR was sampled from a human donor with aplastic anemia. CDR3 nucleotide sequence: TGTGCCACCAGCAGAGATTTGCGAGGGGACTATGGCTACACCTTC. Its translation is CATSRDLRGDYGYTF.